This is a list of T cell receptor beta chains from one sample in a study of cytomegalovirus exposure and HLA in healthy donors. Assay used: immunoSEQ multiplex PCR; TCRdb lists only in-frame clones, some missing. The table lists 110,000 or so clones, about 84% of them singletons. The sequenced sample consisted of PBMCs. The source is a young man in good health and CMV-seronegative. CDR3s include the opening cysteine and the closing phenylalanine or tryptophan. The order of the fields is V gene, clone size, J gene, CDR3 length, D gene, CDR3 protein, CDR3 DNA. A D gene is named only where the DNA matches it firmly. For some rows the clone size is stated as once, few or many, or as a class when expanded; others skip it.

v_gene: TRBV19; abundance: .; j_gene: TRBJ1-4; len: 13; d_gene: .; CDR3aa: CASSIHGNEKLFF; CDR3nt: TGTGCCAGTAGTATTCACGGTAATGAAAAACTGTTTTTT
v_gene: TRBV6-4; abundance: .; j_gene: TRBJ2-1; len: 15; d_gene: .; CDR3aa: CASSEKGPDYNEQFF; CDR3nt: TGTGCCAGCAGTGAGAAGGGGCCGGACTACAATGAGCAGTTCTTC
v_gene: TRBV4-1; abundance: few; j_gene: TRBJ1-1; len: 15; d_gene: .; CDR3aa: CASSQSRSMNTEAFF; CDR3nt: TGCGCCAGCAGCCAATCCAGGTCGATGAACACTGAAGCTTTCTTT
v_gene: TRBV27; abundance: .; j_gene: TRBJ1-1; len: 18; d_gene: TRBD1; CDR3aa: CASSFSTRDRFMNTEAFF; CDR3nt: TGTGCCAGCAGTTTTTCAACCCGGGACAGATTTATGAACACTGAAGCTTTCTTT
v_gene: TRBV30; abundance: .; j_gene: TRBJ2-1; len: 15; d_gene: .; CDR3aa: CAWSVSAGSYNEQFF; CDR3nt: TGTGCCTGGAGTGTATCGGCAGGGTCCTACAATGAGCAGTTCTTC
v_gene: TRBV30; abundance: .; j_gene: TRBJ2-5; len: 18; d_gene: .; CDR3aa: CAWSSPPGQDIDKETQYF; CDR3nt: TGTGCCTGGAGTTCTCCGCCGGGACAAGACATTGATAAAGAGACCCAGTACTTC
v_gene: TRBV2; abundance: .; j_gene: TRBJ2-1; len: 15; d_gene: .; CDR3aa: CASSEEARGYNEQFF; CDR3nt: TGTGCCAGCAGTGAAGAGGCTAGGGGCTACAATGAGCAGTTCTTC
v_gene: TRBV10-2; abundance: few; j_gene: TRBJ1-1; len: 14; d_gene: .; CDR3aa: CASTERSFSTDAFF; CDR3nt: TGCGCCAGCACTGAACGGAGTTTTAGCACTGACGCTTTCTTT
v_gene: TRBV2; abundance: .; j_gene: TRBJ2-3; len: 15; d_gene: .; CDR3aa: CASSEELTSWDTQYF; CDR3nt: TGTGCCAGCAGTGAAGAGCTAACTAGCTGGGATACGCAGTATTTT
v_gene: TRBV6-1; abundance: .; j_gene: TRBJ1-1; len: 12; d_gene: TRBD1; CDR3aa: CASSIRGTEAFF; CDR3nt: TGTGCCAGCAGTATCAGGGGGACTGAAGCTTTCTTT
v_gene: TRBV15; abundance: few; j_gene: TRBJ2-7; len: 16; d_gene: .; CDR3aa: CATSRGRRLASYEQYF; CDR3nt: TGTGCCACCAGCAGGGGCCGTCGGCTAGCCTCCTACGAGCAGTACTTC
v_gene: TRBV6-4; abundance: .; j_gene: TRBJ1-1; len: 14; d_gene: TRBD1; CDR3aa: CASSSGQGVTEAFF; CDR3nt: TGTGCCAGCAGTTCGGGACAGGGTGTTACTGAAGCTTTCTTT
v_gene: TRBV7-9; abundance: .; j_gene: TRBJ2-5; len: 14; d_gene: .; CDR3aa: CASSARGSGETQYF; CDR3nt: TGTGCCAGCAGCGCCAGGGGTTCAGGGGAGACCCAGTACTTC
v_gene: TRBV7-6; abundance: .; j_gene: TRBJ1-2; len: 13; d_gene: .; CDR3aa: CASSLVQDYGYTF; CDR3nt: TGTGCCAGCAGCTTAGTACAGGACTATGGCTACACCTTC
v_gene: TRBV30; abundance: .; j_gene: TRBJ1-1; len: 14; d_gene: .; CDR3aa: CAWSVSRLNTEAFF; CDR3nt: TGTGCCTGGAGTGTCTCCAGGCTGAACACTGAAGCTTTCTTT
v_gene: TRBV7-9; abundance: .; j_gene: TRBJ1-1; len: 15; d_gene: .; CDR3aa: CASREDGGAYSEAFF; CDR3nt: TGTGCCAGCAGGGAGGATGGGGGCGCTTACTCCGAAGCTTTCTTT
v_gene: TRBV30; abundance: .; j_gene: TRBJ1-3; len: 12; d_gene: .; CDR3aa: CAAHSSGNTIYF; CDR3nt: TGTGCCGCCCACAGTTCTGGAAACACCATATATTTT
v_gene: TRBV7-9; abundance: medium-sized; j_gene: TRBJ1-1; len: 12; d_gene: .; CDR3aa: CASSPRGTEAFF; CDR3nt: TGTGCCAGCAGCCCTCGGGGCACTGAAGCTTTCTTT
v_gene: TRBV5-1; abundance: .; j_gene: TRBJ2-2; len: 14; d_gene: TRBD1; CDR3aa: CASSLGQGAGELFF; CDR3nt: TGCGCCAGCAGCTTGGGACAGGGGGCCGGGGAGCTGTTTTTT
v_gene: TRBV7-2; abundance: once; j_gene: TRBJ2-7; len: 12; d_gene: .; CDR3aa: CASTTQGYEQYF; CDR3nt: TGTGCCAGCACCACCCAGGGATACGAGCAGTACTTC
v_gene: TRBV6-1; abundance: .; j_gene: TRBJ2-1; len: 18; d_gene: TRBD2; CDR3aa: CASSERRKTSGSTNEQFF; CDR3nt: TGTGCCAGCAGTGAAAGGCGGAAGACTAGCGGGAGTACGAATGAGCAGTTCTTC
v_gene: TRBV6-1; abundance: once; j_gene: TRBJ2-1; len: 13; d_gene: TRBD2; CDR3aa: CASSLREGDEQFF; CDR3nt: TGTGCCAGCAGTCTAAGGGAGGGCGATGAGCAGTTCTTC
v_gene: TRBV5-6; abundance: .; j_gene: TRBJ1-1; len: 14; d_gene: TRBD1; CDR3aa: CASISRYRGTEAFF; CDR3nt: TGTGCCAGCATCTCGCGCTACAGGGGAACTGAAGCTTTCTTT
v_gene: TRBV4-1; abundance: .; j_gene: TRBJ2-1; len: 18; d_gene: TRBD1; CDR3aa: CASSQDPLTGGPYNEQFF; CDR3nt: TGCGCCAGCAGCCAAGATCCCCTGACAGGGGGCCCCTACAATGAGCAGTTCTTC
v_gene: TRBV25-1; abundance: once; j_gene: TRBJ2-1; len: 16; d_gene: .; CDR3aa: CASSHHGNSYLNEQFF; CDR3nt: TGTGCCAGCAGTCACCACGGTAATAGCTATCTCAATGAGCAGTTCTTC
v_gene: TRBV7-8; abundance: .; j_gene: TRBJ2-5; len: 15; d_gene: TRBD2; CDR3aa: CASSFAGLAQETQYF; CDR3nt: TGTGCCAGCAGCTTTGCCGGACTAGCCCAAGAGACCCAGTACTTC
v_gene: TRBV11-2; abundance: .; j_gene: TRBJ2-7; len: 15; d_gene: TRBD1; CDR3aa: CASSFGRGLPYEQYF; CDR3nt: TGTGCCAGCAGCTTCGGCAGGGGGCTCCCCTACGAGCAGTACTTC
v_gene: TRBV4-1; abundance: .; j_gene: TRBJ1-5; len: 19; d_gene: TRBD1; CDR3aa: CASTPNVDRGPLSNQPQHF; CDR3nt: TGCGCCAGCACCCCGAATGTGGACAGGGGCCCCCTTAGCAATCAGCCCCAGCATTTT
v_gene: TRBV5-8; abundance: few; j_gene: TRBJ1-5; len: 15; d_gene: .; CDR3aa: CASSLLTTRDQPQHF; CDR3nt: TGTGCCAGCAGCCTTCTTACTACCCGGGATCAGCCCCAGCATTTT
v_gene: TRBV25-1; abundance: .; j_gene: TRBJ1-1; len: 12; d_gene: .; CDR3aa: CASGNRDTEAFF; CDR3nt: TGTGCCAGCGGTAACAGGGACACTGAAGCTTTCTTT
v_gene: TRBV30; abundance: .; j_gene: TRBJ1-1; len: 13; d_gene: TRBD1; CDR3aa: CAWSVEGATEAFF; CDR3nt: TGTGCCTGGAGTGTGGAGGGGGCCACTGAAGCTTTCTTT
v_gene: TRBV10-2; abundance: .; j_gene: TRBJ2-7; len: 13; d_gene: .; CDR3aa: CASGARGAYEQYF; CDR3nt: TGCGCCAGCGGGGCCAGGGGCGCCTACGAGCAGTACTTC
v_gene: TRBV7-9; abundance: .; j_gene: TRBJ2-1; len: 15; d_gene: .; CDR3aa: CASSSETESYNEQFF; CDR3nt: TGTGCCAGCAGCTCAGAGACAGAGTCCTACAATGAGCAGTTCTTC
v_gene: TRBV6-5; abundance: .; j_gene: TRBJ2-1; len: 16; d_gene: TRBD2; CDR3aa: CASSYSNSGSAYEQFF; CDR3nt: TGTGCCAGCAGTTACTCAAACAGCGGGAGTGCCTATGAGCAGTTCTTC
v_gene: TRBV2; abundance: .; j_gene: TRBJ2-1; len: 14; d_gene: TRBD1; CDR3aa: CASNIGGGRNEQFF; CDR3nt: TGTGCCAGCAATATAGGGGGCGGTCGGAATGAGCAGTTCTTC
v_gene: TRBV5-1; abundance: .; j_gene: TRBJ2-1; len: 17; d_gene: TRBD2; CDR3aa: CASSLAGLAGTYNEQFF; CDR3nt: TGCGCCAGCAGCTTGGCCGGACTAGCGGGAACCTACAATGAGCAGTTCTTC
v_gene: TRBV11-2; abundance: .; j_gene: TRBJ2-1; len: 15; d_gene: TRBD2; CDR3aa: CASSPRLAAYNEQFF; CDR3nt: TGTGCCAGCAGCCCCCGACTAGCGGCATACAATGAGCAGTTCTTC
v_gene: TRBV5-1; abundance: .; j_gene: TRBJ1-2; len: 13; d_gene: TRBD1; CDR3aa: CASSLEGATGYTF; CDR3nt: TGCGCCAGCAGCTTGGAGGGGGCGACTGGCTACACCTTC
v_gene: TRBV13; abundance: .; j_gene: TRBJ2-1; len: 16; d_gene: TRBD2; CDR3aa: CASSLVAGGQYNEQFF; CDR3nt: TGTGCCAGCAGCTTAGTAGCGGGGGGGCAATACAATGAGCAGTTCTTC
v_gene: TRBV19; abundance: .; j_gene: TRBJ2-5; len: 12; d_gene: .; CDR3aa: CASNALPGVKYF; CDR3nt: TGTGCCAGTAATGCGTTGCCGGGTGTCAAGTACTTC
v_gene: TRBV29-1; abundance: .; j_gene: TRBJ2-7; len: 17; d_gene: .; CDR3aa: CSPIRGETTHTPYEQYF; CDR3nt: TGCAGCCCAATAAGGGGCGAGACAACCCACACCCCCTACGAGCAGTACTTC
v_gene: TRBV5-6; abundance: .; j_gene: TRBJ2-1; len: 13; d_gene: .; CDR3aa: CASSLAPQFEQFF; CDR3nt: TGTGCCAGCAGCTTGGCCCCACAGTTTGAGCAGTTCTTC
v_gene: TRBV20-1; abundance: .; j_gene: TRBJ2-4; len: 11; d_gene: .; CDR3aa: CSALTENIQYF; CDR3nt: TGCAGTGCTCTGACAGAAAACATTCAGTACTTC
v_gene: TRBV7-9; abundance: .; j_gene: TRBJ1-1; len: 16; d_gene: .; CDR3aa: CASSLGGGRPNTEAFF; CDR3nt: TGTGCCAGCAGCTTAGGCGGGGGGAGGCCGAACACTGAAGCTTTCTTT
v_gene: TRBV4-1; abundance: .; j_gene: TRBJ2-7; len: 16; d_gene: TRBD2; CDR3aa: CASSQEGTSGPYEQYF; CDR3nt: TGCGCCAGCAGCCAAGAAGGGACTAGCGGCCCCTACGAGCAGTACTTC
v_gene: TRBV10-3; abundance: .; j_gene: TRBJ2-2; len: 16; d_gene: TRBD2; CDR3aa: CAISLTGTSGTGELFF; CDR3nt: TGTGCCATCAGTCTCACCGGGACTAGCGGCACCGGGGAGCTGTTTTTT
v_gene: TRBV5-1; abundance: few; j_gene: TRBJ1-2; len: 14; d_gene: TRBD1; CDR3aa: CASSWRQGLGGYTF; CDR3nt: TGCGCCAGCAGCTGGAGACAGGGGCTGGGGGGCTACACCTTC
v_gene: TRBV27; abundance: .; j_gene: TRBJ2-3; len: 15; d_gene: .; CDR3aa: CASNPRYPEWDTQYF; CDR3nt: TGTGCCAGCAACCCACGGTATCCCGAATGGGATACGCAGTATTTT
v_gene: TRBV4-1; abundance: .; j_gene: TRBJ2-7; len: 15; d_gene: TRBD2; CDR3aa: CASSQVGLGTDEQYF; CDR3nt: TGCGCCAGCAGCCAAGTAGGACTAGGAACGGACGAGCAGTACTTC
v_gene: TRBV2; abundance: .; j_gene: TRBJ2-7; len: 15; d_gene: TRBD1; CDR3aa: CAGRIKQGASYEQYF; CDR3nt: TGTGCCGGGAGGATCAAACAGGGGGCCTCCTACGAGCAGTACTTC
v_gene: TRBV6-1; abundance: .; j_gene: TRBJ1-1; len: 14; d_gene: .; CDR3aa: CAGTWGDVDTEAFF; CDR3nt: TGTGCCGGAACTTGGGGGGATGTGGACACTGAAGCTTTCTTT
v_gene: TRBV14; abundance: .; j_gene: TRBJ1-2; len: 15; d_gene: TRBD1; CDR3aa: CASSQGQGSNYGYTF; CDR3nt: TGTGCCAGCAGCCAAGGACAGGGGAGTAACTATGGCTACACCTTC
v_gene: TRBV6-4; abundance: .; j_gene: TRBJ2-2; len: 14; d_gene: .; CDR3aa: CASSEGTLTGELFF; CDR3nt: TGTGCCAGCAGTGAGGGGACACTCACCGGGGAGCTGTTTTTT
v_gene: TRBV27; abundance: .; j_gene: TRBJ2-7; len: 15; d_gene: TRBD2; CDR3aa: CASSPGSSGEYEQYF; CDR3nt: TGTGCCAGCAGTCCCGGATCTAGCGGGGAGTACGAGCAGTACTTC